The clone carrying this T cell receptor (beta chain) was observed many times. What it binds is unknown. TCRdb independently ran MiXCR on the RT-PCR reads; one entry per CDR3 protein. The table lists hundreds of thousands of distinct CDR3 sequences, less than 8% of them singletons. The data originate from a study of response to subunit inactivated influenza vaccine. Study-wide points: Authors suggested each seasonal influenza vaccination recruits few new T cells.

The germline V gene has CDR1 ENHRY and CDR2 SYGVKD. Trimming left V 4 bases short and J 7 bases short, with 13 bases between. The CDR3 totals 14 residues. The material sequenced was PBMCs from blood, taken less than 30 months after vaccination. The source of this sequence is a man between 50 and 69 years old who received an inactivated influenza vaccine. The chain links TRBV10-3 to TRBJ2-2; D perhaps matches TRBD1 (6 bases). CDR3 nucleotide sequence: TGTGCCATCAGTGGGGGACAAGCAGTCGGGGAGCTGTTTTTT. Its protein product is CAISGGQAVGELFF.